These 12 T cell receptor beta chains originate from one sample sequenced in a study of cytomegalovirus exposure and HLA in healthy donors. The method was immunoSEQ multiplex PCR; TCRdb's version includes in-frame clones alone and lacks a portion of them. The sample lists some 200,000 clones; 65% to 85% were seen once. The sample consisted of PBMCs. These receptors were taken from a woman aged 18-29 years in good health and CMV-seropositive.

The V call is TRBV6-6, the J call TRBJ1-1; 7 nucleotides line up with TRBD1. CDR1 and CDR2 from the germline V gene are MNHNY and SVGAGI (reference sequence). This CDR3 spans 15 amino acids. Trimming removed 6 bases from V and 1 base from J; junction bases left unmatched: 8. In DNA form, the CDR3 reads TGTGCCAGCAGGGTGACAGGGAGCGGGAACACTGAAGCTTTCTTT. Encoded protein: CASRVTGSGNTEAFF.

This clone was detected many times. V is TRBV6-1 and J is TRBJ2-5; 7 nucleotides match TRBD2. From germline, CDR1 is MNHNS and CDR2 SASEGT. V was pared by 3 bases and J by 5 bases, with 9 bases of the junction left unmatched. The CDR3 is 15 residues long. The CDR3: CASSDGISGYETQYF. The DNA of the CDR3 is TGTGCCAGCAGTGATGGTATTAGCGGGTATGAGACCCAGTACTTC.

The chain has TRBV2 and TRBJ2-1; 7 bases are shared with TRBD2. The CDR3 loop spans 15 amino acids. Per germline, CDR1 SNHLY and CDR2 FYNNEI. V lost 2 bases, J lost 3 bases, and 4 bases stayed unmatched. The CDR3 spells CASSELAEFYNEQFF. CDR3 in DNA: TGTGCCAGCAGTGAACTAGCGGAGTTCTACAATGAGCAGTTCTTC.

The J gene is TRBJ1-3, the V gene TRBV5-1; D is unresolved. CDR3 length: 16 residues. V was pared by 1 base and J by 1 base, with 12 bases between. Looked up from germline, CDR1 is SGHRS and CDR2 is YFSETQ. CDR3 sequence reads: CASSLLEYGSGNTIYF. DNA of the CDR3: TGCGCCAGCAGCTTGTTGGAGTACGGGTCTGGAAACACCATATATTTT.

J is TRBJ1-5 and V is TRBV18; D call uncertain. The CDR3 is 13 residues long. Germline values: CDR1 KGHSH, CDR2 LQKENI. Trimming removed 3 bases from V and 5 bases from J, with 8 bases in between. This CDR3 reads CASSPNKDQPQHF. CDR3 in DNA: TGTGCCAGCTCACCGAACAAAGATCAGCCCCAGCATTTT.

This chain links TRBV25-1 with TRBJ2-7, with a weak D call TRBD2 (5 bases). V was trimmed by 11 bases and J by 3 bases, leaving 11 bases between them. In germline, CDR1 is MGHDK, CDR2 SYGVNS. The CDR3 consists of 11 residues. CDR3 loop: CAAGFIYEQYF. The CDR3 DNA reads as TGTGCCGCGGGTTTCATCTACGAGCAGTACTTC.

The chain combines TRBV27 with TRBJ2-1, with D uncertain. The CDR3 has 14 amino acids. The V end lost 7 bases, the J end lost 3 bases, and 13 bases lay between the germline ends. CDR1 MNHEY and CDR2 SMNVEV come from the germline V gene (reference sequence). CDR3 coding DNA: TGTGCCAGCACTATAAAACCAAGCTACAATGAGCAGTTCTTC. This gives the protein CASTIKPSYNEQFF.

The chain carries TRBV6-6 and TRBJ2-3; D is uncertain. The V and J ends lost 6 bases and 2 bases respectively, with 12 bases between them. Germline V gene sequence: CDR1 MNHNY, CDR2 SVGAGI (reference sequence). The CDR3 is 14 residues long. This CDR3 is CASSYGTFTDTQYF. CDR3 DNA: TGTGCCAGCAGCTACGGCACCTTCACAGATACGCAGTATTTT.

This rearrangement joins TRBV5-1 to TRBJ2-1, with a tentative D call TRBD2 (6 bases). CDR1 SGHRS and CDR2 YFSETQ come from the germline V gene. The CDR3 spans 15 residues. V gave up 0 bases and J gave up 2 bases, with 9 bases separating them. This chain's CDR3 is CASSLEWTTYNEQFF. The CDR3 nucleotides are TGCGCCAGCAGCTTGGAGTGGACTACCTACAATGAGCAGTTCTTC.

This chain joins TRBV7-2 and TRBJ2-5; TRBD2 aligns across 8 bases. V dropped 4 bases and J dropped 4; count of bases not matched to a gene: 5. Germline V gene sequence: CDR1 SGHTA, CDR2 FQGNSA. The CDR3 spans 14 residues. The CDR3 sequence is CASSSGGGLETQYF. CDR3 nucleotide sequence: TGTGCCAGCAGCTCGGGGGGGGGCTTAGAGACCCAGTACTTC.

This clone has more than one count but fewer than ten. V and J are TRBV5-1 and TRBJ2-6; D unclear. CDR3 size: 15 residues. Trimming stripped 4 bases from V and 2 bases from J, with 10 bases between. CDR1 SGHRS and CDR2 YFSETQ come from the germline V gene. This chain's CDR3 is CASSAPNPGANVLTF. The CDR3, as DNA: TGCGCCAGCAGCGCACCTAACCCTGGGGCCAACGTCCTGACTTTC.

The chain is built from TRBV9 and TRBJ2-3; D may be TRBD1 (5 bases). From germline, CDR1 is SGDLS and CDR2 YYNGEE. The CDR3 extends over 14 amino acids. With 4 bases removed from V and 7 bases from J, the gap between germline ends came to 16 bases. CDR3 DNA sequence: TGTGCCAGCAGCCAAGGGGCTAACGGAAATACGCAGTATTTT. Its translation: CASSQGANGNTQYF.